The 10 T cell receptor beta chains listed next were all sequenced from one sample in a study of control samples from healthy donors and cancer patients (dated by TCRdb to 2018 to 2021). The library was prepared using the immunoSEQ multiplex PCR assay. TCRdb carries this immuneACCESS record with in-frame sequences only. Its versions omit some clonotypes, under half of them owing to an unresolved V gene in the studies checked, with the rest unexplained. Present in this sample are around 90,000 clones, 85% of which were seen just once. The ten largest clones take up 2% to 2.5% of the sample. Sequenced sample: blood. The receptors originated from a woman aged 40 to 49 in good health.

The rearrangement uses TRBV6-1 and TRBJ2-2, with 13 bases lining up with TRBD2. The germline V gene encodes CDR1 MNHNS and CDR2 SASEGT. After removal of 2 bases from V and 5 bases from J, the junction contained 14 bases not matched to a gene. CDR3 size: 20 residues. The CDR3 region is CASSEKLAGGSGKRTGELFF. In DNA, the CDR3 is TGTGCCAGCAGTGAAAAACTAGCGGGGGGGTCCGGGAAGAGGACCGGGGAGCTGTTTTTT.

The chain links TRBV2 to TRBJ1-1; no reliable D call. Trimming removed 5 bases from V and 1 base from J, with 11 bases in between. The CDR3 spans 14 residues. Germline CDR1 reads SNHLY; CDR2 reads FYNNEI. The CDR3 DNA follows: TGTGCCAGCAGTCGCATTTTAGGGAACACTGAAGCTTTCTTT. Translating gives CASSRILGNTEAFF.

The chain carries TRBV2 and TRBJ2-7; D remains ambiguous. From germline, CDR1 is SNHLY and CDR2 FYNNEI. Deletions cut 7 bases from V and 4 bases from J, with 8 bases between. There are 11 residues in the CDR3. The CDR3 coding sequence is TGTGCCAGCACGTACGCTTACGAGCAGTACTTC. Translating it yields CASTYAYEQYF.

The chain employs TRBV3-1 (or the pseudogene TRBV3-2) and TRBJ2-3; 8 positions agree with TRBD2. Germline CDR1 is LGHDT and CDR2 is YNNKEL (reference sequence). The CDR3 is 17 amino acids. Trimming took 3 bases from V and 1 from J; bases not matched to a gene: 9. DNA for the CDR3: TGTGCCAGCAGCCAGAGTGCGCGGGGGGATCGCACAGATACGCAGTATTTT. This codes for CASSQSARGDRTDTQYF.

The chain carries TRBV29-1 and TRBJ2-2; the match to TRBD2 covers 12 bases. This CDR3 contains 15 residues. Germline V CDR1 and CDR2: SQVTM, ANQGSEA. CDR3 sequence (DNA): TGCCGCGGGGGGGGACTAGCGGGTAACACCGGGGAGCTGTTTTTT. This encodes CRGGGLAGNTGELFF.

CDR3 residues: CASSTIGGTDTQYF. The CDR3 DNA reads as TGTGCCAGCTCGACAATTGGGGGGACAGATACGCAGTATTTT. V usage is TRBV18 and J usage is TRBJ2-3, with a possible D match to TRBD2 (6 bases). CDR3 size: 14 residues. Trimming took 6 bases from V and 3 from J, leaving 13 bases between them. Germline CDR1 reads KGHSH; CDR2 reads LQKENI.

The chain employs TRBV27 and TRBJ2-1; D assignment may be TRBD1 or TRBD2 (6 bases each). Germline assignment: CDR1 MNHEY and CDR2 SMNVEV (reference sequence). This CDR3 spans 15 amino acids. The V and J ends lost 3 bases and 9 bases respectively, with 18 bases between them. CDR3 sequence reads: CASSFRGAGGGEQFF. CDR3 coding DNA: TGTGCCAGCAGTTTTAGGGGGGCCGGGGGCGGTGAGCAGTTCTTC.

As to this clone: One end of the junction is discordant with germline, which a read error may explain. The chain has TRBV27 and TRBJ1-1; TRBD1 might be the D (5 bases). CDR3 length: 13 residues. Germline V gene lookup returns CDR1 MNHEY and CDR2 SMNVEV (reference sequence). The CDR3 DNA reads TGTGCCAGCAGTTTTGAGGGGAACGCTGAAGCTTTCTTT. Protein sequence: CASSFEGNAEAFF.

V is TRBV27 and J is TRBJ1-2, with D possibly being TRBD1 (5 bases). The CDR3 is 13 amino acids. CDR1 and CDR2 (germline): MNHEY, SMNVEV (reference sequence). With 2 bases removed from V and 3 bases from J, the gap between germline ends came to 7 bases. CDR3 DNA sequence: TGTGCCAGCAGTTTAAGCAGGGACTATGGCTACACCTTC. This codes for CASSLSRDYGYTF.

The chain is built from TRBV5-6 and TRBJ2-5; 7 bases map to TRBD1. The CDR3 consists of 14 residues. Trimming at V came to 5 bases and at J to 1 base, leaving 5 bases not matched to a gene. Germline lookup yields CDR1 SGHDT and CDR2 YYEEEE. The CDR3 coding sequence is TGTGCCAGCAGTACTACAGGGGCCCAAGAGACCCAGTACTTC. It encodes CASSTTGAQETQYF.